This TCR beta chain was retrieved from a study of response to subunit inactivated influenza vaccine (dated by TCRdb to the late 2010s). Describing the broader study: The study used deep quantitative T cell receptor repertoire profiling to track responses to a trivalent subunit inactivated influenza vaccine. The investigation overall reported the following: The authors suggested that each seasonal influenza vaccination may recruit only a limited number of new T cells.

The receptor library was made with RT-PCR. The sequencing machine was an Illumina HiSeq 2500. TCRdb passed the public sequencing reads through fastp at Q25 and MiXCR, retaining productive beta sequences. A single entry per CDR3 protein holds the most common genes and DNA from its merged rows. The sample contains about 500,000 distinct CDR3 sequences, around 7.9% of them found a single time. Clones ranked in the top ten supply approximately 14% of the sample. This clonotype showed up many times. It has no known antigen specificity. No much larger clone is present one base from it, and per-base qualities are unavailable. V loses 1 base of germline sequence and J loses 1 base, and the interval between the two ends is 28 bases. CDR1 and CDR2, looked up from the germline V gene, are SGHDN and FVKESK. From its cysteine to its phenylalanine, the CDR3 spans 21 amino acids. The CDR3 DNA has 63 bases and is translated from base 1.

This receptor was identified in a man aged 50-75 years who received an inactivated influenza vaccine. Donor details come from another sample of the same person, matched by shared clones. Here the chain combines TRBV14 and TRBJ1-2; the D gene is perhaps TRBD1, on 5 matching bases. Sequencing was performed on PBMCs from blood, taken roughly 24 months after vaccination. The nucleotides are TGTGCCAGCAGCCAAGTGCTTTTTTCGGGGGACTTCCCCTCCTTTAACTATGGCTACACCTTC. Its protein is CASSQVLFSGDFPSFNYGYTF. Where the CDR3 stops, the reference TRBV14 and TRBJ1-2 genes take over; the full variable domain is EAGVTQFPSHSVIEKGQTVTLRCDPISGHDNLYWYRRVMGKEIKFLLHFVKESKQDESGMPNNRFLAERTGGTYSTLKVQPAELEDSGVYFCASSQVLFSGDFPSFNYGYTFGSGTRLTVV.